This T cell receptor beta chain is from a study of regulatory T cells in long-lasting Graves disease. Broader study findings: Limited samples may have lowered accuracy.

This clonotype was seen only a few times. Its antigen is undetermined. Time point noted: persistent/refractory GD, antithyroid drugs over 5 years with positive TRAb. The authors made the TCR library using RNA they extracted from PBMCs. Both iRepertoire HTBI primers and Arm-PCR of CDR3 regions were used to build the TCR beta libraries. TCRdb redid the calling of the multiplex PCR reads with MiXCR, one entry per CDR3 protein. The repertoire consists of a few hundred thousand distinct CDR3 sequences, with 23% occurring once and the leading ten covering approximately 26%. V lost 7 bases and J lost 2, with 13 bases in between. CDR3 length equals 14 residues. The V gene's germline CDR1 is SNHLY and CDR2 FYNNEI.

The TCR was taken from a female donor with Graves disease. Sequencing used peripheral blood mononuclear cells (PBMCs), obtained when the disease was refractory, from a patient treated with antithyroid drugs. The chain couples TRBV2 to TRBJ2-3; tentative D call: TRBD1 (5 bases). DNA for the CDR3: TGTGCCAGCATATGGGGCAGGGACACAGATACGCAGTATTTT. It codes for CASIWGRDTDTQYF.